This T cell receptor (beta chain) was retrieved from a study of blood T cell repertoires in COVID-19. In the study overall: Sources were T cells, B-cell-depleted T cells, or PBMCs; the material itself was cDNA or gDNA.

The CDR3 spans 14 residues. Germline V gives CDR1 SNHLY, CDR2 FYNNEI. Trimming took 8 bases from V and 3 from J; bases not matched to a gene: 4. In the authors' methods: Cell counts per sample came from amplifying reference gene primers. Profiling relied on immunoSEQ multiplex PCR, and the TCRdb table lists in-frame clones only, not all of them. V and J calls and clone size are those listed in that table; D and trimming were worked out from the DNA. The sample consists of 250,000 to 350,000 clones, 85% of them appearing once. This TCR was sampled from a woman in her 50s with active or convalescent COVID-19. The sample comprised peripheral blood. J is TRBJ2-2 and V is TRBV2, with 9 positions matching TRBD2. CDR3 DNA: TGTGCCAGCGAACTAGCGGGCGACACCGGGGAGCTGTTTTTT. Residues: CASELAGDTGELFF.